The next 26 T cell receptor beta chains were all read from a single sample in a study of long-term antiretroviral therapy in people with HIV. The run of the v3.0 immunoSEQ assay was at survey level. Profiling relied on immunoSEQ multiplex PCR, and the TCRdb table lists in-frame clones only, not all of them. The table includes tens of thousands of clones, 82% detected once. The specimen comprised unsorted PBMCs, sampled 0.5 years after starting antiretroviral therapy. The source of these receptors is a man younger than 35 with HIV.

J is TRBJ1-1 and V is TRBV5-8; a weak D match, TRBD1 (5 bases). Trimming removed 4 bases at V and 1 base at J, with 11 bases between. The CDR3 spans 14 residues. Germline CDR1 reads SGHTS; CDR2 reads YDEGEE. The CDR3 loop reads CASSKDSENTEAFF. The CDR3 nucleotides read TGTGCCAGCAGCAAAGACAGCGAGAACACTGAAGCTTTCTTT.

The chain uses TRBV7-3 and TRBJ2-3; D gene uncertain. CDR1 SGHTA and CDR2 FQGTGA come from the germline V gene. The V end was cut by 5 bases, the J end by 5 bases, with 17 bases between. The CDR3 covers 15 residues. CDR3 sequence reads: CASSPRSNPGDTQYF. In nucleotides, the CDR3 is TGTGCCAGCAGCCCCCGCAGCAATCCAGGAGATACGCAGTATTTT.

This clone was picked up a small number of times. The CDR3, as DNA: TGCAGTGCTCAACTCAGGGAGCAGTTCTTC. Its translation is CSAQLREQFF. The chain joins TRBV20-1 to TRBJ2-1, with D uncertain. Trimming removed 5 bases at V and 10 bases at J, with 9 bases between. The CDR3 totals 10 residues. CDR1 and CDR2 (germline): DFQATT, SNEGSKA (reference sequence).

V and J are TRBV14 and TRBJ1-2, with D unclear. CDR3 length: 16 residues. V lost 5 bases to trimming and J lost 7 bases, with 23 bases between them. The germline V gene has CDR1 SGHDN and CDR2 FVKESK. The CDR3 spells CASSYNRAPCECGYTF. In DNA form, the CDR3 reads TGTGCCAGCAGCTACAACCGGGCCCCTTGTGAATGTGGCTACACCTTC.

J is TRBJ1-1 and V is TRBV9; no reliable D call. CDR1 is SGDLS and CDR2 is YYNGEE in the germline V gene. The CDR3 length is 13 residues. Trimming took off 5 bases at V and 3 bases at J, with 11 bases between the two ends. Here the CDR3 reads CASRKDGYTEAFF. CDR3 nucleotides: TGTGCCAGCAGAAAGGACGGTTACACTGAAGCTTTCTTT. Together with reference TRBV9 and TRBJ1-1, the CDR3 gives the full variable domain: DSGVTQTPKHLITATGQRVTLRCSPRSGDLSVYWYQQSLDQGLQFLIQYYNGEERAKGNILERFSAQQFPDLHSELNLSSLELGDSALYFCASRKDGYTEAFFGQGTRLTVV.

Here the CDR3 DNA reads TGCGCCAGCAGCGGCGGGACAGGGGACTACAATGAGCAGTTCTTC. Its translation: CASSGGTGDYNEQFF. The rearrangement links TRBV5-1 to TRBJ2-1; 10 bases agree with TRBD1. Germline lookup yields CDR1 SGHRS and CDR2 YFSETQ. The J segment lost 3 bases and the V segment lost 4 bases, leaving 4 bases of the junction unmatched. The CDR3 consists of 15 residues.

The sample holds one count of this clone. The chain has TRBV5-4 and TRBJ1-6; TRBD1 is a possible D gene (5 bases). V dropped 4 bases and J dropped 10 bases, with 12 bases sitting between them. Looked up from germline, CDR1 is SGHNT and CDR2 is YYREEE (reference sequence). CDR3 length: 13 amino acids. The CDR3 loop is CASSLGGDSPLHF. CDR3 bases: TGTGCCAGCAGCCTTGGCGGGGACTCACCCCTCCACTTT.

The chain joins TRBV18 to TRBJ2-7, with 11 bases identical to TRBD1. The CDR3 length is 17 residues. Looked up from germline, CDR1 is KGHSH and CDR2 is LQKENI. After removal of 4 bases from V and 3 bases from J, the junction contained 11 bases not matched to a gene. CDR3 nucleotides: TGTGCCAGCTCACAGCTTGGGACAGGGGGAAAGGGCTACGAGCAGTACTTC. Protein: CASSQLGTGGKGYEQYF.

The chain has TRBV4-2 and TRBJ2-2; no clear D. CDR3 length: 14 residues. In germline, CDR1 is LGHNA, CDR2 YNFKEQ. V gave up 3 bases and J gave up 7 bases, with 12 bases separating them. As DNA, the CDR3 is TGTGCCAGCAGCCACCTCGGGCCTAGCGGGGAGCTGTTTTTT. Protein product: CASSHLGPSGELFF.

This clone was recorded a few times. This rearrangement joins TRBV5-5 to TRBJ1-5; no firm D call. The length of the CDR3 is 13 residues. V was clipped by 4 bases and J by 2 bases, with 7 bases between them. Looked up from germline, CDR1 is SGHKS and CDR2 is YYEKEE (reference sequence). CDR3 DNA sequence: TGTGCCAGCAGCAACACCGGCAATCAGCCCCAGCATTTT. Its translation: CASSNTGNQPQHF. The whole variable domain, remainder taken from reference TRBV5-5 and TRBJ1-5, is DAGVTQSPTHLIKTRGQQVTLRCSPISGHKSVSWYQQVLGQGPQFIFQYYEKEERGRGNFPDRFSARQFPNYSSELNVNALLLGDSALYLCASSNTGNQPQHFGDGTRLSIL.

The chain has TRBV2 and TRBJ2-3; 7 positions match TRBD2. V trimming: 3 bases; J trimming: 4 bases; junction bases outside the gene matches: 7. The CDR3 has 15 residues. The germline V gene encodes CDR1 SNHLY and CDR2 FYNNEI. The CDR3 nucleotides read TGTGCCAGCAGTGATAGCGGGCCCTCAGCAGATACGCAGTATTTT. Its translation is CASSDSGPSADTQYF.

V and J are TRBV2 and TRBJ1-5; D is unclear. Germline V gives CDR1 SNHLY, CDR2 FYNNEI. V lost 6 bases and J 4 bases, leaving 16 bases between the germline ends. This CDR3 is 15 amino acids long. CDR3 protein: CASSLEAVGNQPQHF. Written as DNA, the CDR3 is TGTGCCAGCAGCCTTGAGGCGGTGGGAAATCAGCCCCAGCATTTT.

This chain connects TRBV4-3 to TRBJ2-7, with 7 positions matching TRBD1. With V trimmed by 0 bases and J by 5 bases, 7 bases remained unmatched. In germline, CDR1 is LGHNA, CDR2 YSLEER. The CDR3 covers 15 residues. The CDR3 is CASSQDSGGVDEQYF. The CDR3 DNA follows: TGCGCCAGCAGCCAAGATTCAGGGGGAGTGGACGAGCAGTACTTC.

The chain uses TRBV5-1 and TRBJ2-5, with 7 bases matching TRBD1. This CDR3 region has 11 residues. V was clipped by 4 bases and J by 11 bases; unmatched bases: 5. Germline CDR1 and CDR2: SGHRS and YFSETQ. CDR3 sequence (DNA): TGCGCCAGCAGCACGGGGACAGAGCAGTACTTC. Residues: CASSTGTEQYF.

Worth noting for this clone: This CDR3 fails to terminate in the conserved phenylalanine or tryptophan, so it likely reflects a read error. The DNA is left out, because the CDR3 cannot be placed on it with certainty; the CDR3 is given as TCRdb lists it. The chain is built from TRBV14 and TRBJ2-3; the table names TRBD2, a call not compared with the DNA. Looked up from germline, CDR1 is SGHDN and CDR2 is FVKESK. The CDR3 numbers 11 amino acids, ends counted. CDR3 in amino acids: CASSQESGRSY.

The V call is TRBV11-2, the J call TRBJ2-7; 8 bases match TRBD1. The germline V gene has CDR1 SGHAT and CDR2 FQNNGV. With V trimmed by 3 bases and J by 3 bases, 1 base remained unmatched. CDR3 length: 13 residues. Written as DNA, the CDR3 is TGTGCCAGCAGCTTCGGGACAGGCTACGAGCAGTACTTC. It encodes CASSFGTGYEQYF.

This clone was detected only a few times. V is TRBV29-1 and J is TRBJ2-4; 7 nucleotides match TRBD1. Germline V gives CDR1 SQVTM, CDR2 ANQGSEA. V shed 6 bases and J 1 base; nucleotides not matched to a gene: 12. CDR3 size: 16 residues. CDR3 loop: CSVRSRGREAKNIQYF. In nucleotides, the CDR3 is TGCAGCGTCCGATCAAGGGGGCGCGAGGCCAAAAACATTCAGTACTTC.

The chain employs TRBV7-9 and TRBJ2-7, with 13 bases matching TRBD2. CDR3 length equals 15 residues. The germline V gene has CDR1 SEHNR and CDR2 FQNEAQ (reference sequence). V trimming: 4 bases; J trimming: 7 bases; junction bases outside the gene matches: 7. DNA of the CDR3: TGTGCCAGCAGCTCCCCCGGGACTAGCGGGAAGGAGCAGTACTTC. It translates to CASSSPGTSGKEQYF.

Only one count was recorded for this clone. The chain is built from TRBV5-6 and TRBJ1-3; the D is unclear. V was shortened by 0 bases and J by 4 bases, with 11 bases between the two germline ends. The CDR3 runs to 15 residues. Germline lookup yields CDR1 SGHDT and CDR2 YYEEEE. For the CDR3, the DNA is TGTGCCAGCAGCTTGGCGGTAGGTTCAGGAAACACCATATATTTT. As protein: CASSLAVGSGNTIYF.

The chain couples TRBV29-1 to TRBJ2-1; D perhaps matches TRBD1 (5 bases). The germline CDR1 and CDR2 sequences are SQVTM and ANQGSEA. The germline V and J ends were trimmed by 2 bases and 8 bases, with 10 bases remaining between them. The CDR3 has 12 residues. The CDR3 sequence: CSVERGVDEQFF. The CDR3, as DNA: TGCAGCGTTGAAAGGGGTGTTGATGAGCAGTTCTTC.

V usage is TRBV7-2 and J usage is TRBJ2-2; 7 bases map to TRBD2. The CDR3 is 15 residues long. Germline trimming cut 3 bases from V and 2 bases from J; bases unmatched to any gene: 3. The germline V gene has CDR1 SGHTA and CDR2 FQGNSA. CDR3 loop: CASSFGGSNTGELFF. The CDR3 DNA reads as TGTGCCAGCAGCTTCGGGGGGAGTAACACCGGGGAGCTGTTTTTT.

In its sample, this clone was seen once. The CDR3 region has the DNA TGTGCCAGCAGTGGGGGGGCTAGCGGGTCCTACGAGCAGTACTTC. It encodes CASSGGASGSYEQYF. The V and J genes are TRBV2 and TRBJ2-7; 8 nucleotides match TRBD2. This CDR3 spans 15 amino acids. CDR1 SNHLY and CDR2 FYNNEI come from the germline V gene. V trimming: 4 bases; J trimming: 1 base; junction bases outside the gene matches: 6. Full variable domain (rest looked up from reference TRBV2 and TRBJ2-7): EPEVTQTPSHQVTQMGQEVILRCVPISNHLYFYWYRQILGQKVEFLVSFYNNEISEKSEIFDDQFSVERPDGSNFTLKIRSTKLEDSAMYFCASSGGASGSYEQYFGPGTRLTVT.

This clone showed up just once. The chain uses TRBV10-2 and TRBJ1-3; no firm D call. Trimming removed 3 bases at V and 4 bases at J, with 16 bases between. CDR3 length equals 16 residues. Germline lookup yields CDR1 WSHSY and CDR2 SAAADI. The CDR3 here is CASSDEKGLEGNTIYF. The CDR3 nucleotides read TGCGCCAGCAGTGACGAAAAGGGTTTAGAGGGAAACACCATATATTTT.

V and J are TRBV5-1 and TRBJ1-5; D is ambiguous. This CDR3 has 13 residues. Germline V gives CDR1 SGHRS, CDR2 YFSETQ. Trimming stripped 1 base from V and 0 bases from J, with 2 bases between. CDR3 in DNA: TGCGCCAGCAGCTTGTATAGCAATCAGCCCCAGCATTTT. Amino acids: CASSLYSNQPQHF.

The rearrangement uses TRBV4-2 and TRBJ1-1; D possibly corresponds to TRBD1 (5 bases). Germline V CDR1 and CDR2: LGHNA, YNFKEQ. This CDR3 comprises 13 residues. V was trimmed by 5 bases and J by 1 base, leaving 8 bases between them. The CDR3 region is CASSGHTNTEAFF. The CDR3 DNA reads TGTGCCAGCAGCGGACATACGAACACTGAAGCTTTCTTT.

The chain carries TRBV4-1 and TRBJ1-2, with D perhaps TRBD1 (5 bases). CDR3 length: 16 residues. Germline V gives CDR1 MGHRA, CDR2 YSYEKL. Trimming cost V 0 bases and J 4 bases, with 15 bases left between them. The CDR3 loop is CASSQDSGRQLYGYTF. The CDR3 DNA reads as TGCGCCAGCAGCCAAGATAGCGGGCGACAGCTCTATGGCTACACCTTC.